This TCR beta chain was captured by sequencing in a study of T cell responses to AZD1222 COVID-19 vaccine. Profiled with immunoSEQ multiplex PCR; TCRdb holds only in-frame clones, not every one. Here the sample spans some 130,000 clones, roughly 90% being singletons. Study-level results: Vaccine-associated CD4 TCRs ranged over spike, dominating at 160-218 and 743-854. Epitopes outside B.1.351 and B.1.1.7 mutated regions reportedly drew nearly half of spike TCRs.

V gave up 3 bases and J gave up 5 bases; unmatched junction bases: 4. The CDR3 totals 14 residues. In germline, CDR1 is MDHEN, CDR2 SYDVKM. This clone was picked up one time. Its antigen is still unknown. Sequences were derived from peripheral blood, sampled on day 0 of AZD1222 vaccination. V usage is TRBV28 and J usage is TRBJ1-5; 7 nucleotides line up with TRBD1. The origin of this receptor is an adult in good health. CDR3 loop: CASSFDREYQPQHF. The DNA of the CDR3 is TGTGCCAGCAGTTTTGACAGGGAGTATCAGCCCCAGCATTTT.